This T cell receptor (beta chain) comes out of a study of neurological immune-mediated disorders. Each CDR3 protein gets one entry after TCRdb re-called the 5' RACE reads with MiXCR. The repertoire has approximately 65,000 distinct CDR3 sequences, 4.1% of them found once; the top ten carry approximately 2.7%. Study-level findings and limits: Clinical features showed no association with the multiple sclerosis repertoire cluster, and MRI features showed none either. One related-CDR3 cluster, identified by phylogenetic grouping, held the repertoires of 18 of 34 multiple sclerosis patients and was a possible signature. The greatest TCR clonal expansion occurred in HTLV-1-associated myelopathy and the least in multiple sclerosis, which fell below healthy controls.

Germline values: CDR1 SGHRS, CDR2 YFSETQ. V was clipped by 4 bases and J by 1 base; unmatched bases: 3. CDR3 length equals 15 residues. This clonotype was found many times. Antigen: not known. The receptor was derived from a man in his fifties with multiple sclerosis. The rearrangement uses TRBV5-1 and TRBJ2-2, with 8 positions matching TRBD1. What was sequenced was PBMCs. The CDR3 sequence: CASSGGTGNTGELFF. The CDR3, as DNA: TGCGCCAGCAGCGGCGGGACAGGGAACACCGGGGAGCTGTTTTTT.